A single sample is the source of the 5 T cell receptor beta chains below, sequenced in a study of cytomegalovirus exposure and HLA in healthy donors. Primers: 60 Vbeta forward and 13 Jbeta reverse. Assay: immunoSEQ multiplex PCR; the TCRdb copy retains only in-frame clones and omits some. The sample gives 130,000 or so clones, 70% to 85% of which show up once; 4.2% is in the top ten. The sample taken for sequencing was PBMCs. Every receptor here comes from a male donor in good health and CMV-seropositive.

The chain joins TRBV2 to TRBJ2-7; D is undetermined. Germline CDR1 reads SNHLY; CDR2 reads FYNNEI. This CDR3 region has 11 residues. Deletions cut 5 bases from V and 2 bases from J, with 4 bases between. CDR3: CASSLPYEQYF. As DNA, the CDR3 is TGTGCCAGCAGTCTCCCCTACGAGCAGTACTTC.

The V call is TRBV4-2, the J call TRBJ1-1, with D tentatively TRBD1 (5 bases). This CDR3 spans 15 amino acids. CDR1 is LGHNA, CDR2 YNFKEQ, per germline. Trimming stripped 1 base from V and 4 bases from J, with 13 bases between. CDR3 bases: TGTGCCAGCAGCCAAGGCGACAGTCTGAGCACTGAAGCTTTCTTT. Residues: CASSQGDSLSTEAFF.

The rearrangement joins TRBV18 to TRBJ1-6; the D is unclear. Germline values: CDR1 KGHSH, CDR2 LQKENI. This CDR3 contains 16 residues. The V and J ends lost 1 base and 8 bases respectively, with 15 bases between them. The CDR3 DNA reads as TGTGCCAGCTCACCACTTCCAGGAAGGTCGGATTCACCCCTCCACTTT. Its translation: CASSPLPGRSDSPLHF.

The CDR3, as DNA: TGTGCCAGCAGAGTCGGGAGGGGGTCCGATACGCAGTATTTT. Encoded protein: CASRVGRGSDTQYF. The V and J genes are TRBV28 and TRBJ2-3; 8 bases fit TRBD2. Unmatched junction bases numbered 8, after V lost 6 bases and J lost 6 bases. CDR3 length: 14 residues. The germline V gene has CDR1 MDHEN and CDR2 SYDVKM.

The chain is built from TRBV27 and TRBJ2-7; 9 bases are a match to TRBD1. The CDR3 extends over 14 amino acids. J was trimmed by 2 bases and V by 5 bases; bases with no gene match: 4. The germline V gene encodes CDR1 MNHEY and CDR2 SMNVEV (reference sequence). The CDR3: CASSRTGAPYEQYF. In DNA form, the CDR3 reads TGTGCCAGCAGTAGGACAGGGGCCCCCTACGAGCAGTACTTC.